The next 27 T cell receptor beta chains were all read from a single sample in a study of regulatory T cells in long-lasting Graves disease. For TCR beta, libraries came from iRepertoire HTBI primers and Arm-PCR of CDR3 regions. One entry per CDR3 protein, called by TCRdb with MiXCR from the multiplex PCR reads. The profile shows more than 300,000 distinct CDR3 sequences, more than 20% of them singletons. Time point of the sample: persistent/refractory GD, antithyroid drugs over 5 years with positive TRAb. The TCR library was made from RNA that had been extracted from PBMCs in TRIzol. The material sequenced was peripheral blood mononuclear cells (PBMCs), taken when the disease was refractory, from a patient treated with antithyroid drugs. The receptor set was obtained from a woman in her thirties or forties with Graves disease.

This clonotype was observed at least ten times. The chain has TRBV20-1 and TRBJ2-7, with 8 bases identical to TRBD2. The CDR3 covers 15 residues. V lost 5 bases, J lost 2 bases, and 11 bases stayed unmatched. Germline CDR1 is DFQATT and CDR2 is SNEGSKA (reference sequence). CDR3 amino acids: CSASPVHSGAYEQYF. The CDR3 DNA sequence: TGCAGTGCTTCTCCTGTACATAGCGGGGCCTACGAGCAGTACTTC.

This clonotype was seen many times. V and J are TRBV28 and TRBJ2-7; perhaps TRBD1 as D (5 bases). Trimming removed 6 bases from V and 1 base from J, with 16 bases in between. Germline V CDR1 and CDR2: MDHEN, SYDVKM. The CDR3 contains 15 residues. CDR3 DNA: TGTGCCAGCAGCTACAAGACAGTCGCTTCCTACGAGCAGTACTTC. It translates to CASSYKTVASYEQYF.

This clonotype was counted at least ten times. This chain connects TRBV10-3 to TRBJ1-1, with D unresolved. Germline V gene sequence: CDR1 ENHRY, CDR2 SYGVKD. The length of the CDR3 is 13 residues. Trimming took 10 bases from V and 0 from J, leaving 12 bases between them. The CDR3 nucleotides read TGTGCCACGAATGCAGAGATGAACACTGAAGCTTTCTTT. Translating gives CATNAEMNTEAFF.

This clonotype was counted at least ten times. The chain links TRBV6-1 to TRBJ2-7, with 7 bases lining up with TRBD2. The ends lost 0 bases at V and 3 bases at J; junction bases unmatched: 11. Germline CDR1 is MNHNS and CDR2 is SASEGT. The CDR3 totals 17 residues. CDR3 residues: CASSEARGSERRYEQYF. The DNA for the CDR3 is TGTGCCAGCAGTGAAGCGCGGGGGTCGGAGCGGCGCTACGAGCAGTACTTC.

In its sample, this clonotype was seen many times. The genes are TRBV6-1 and TRBJ1-1; D is perhaps TRBD1 (6 bases). V was pared by 6 bases and J by 1 base, with 24 bases between. The germline V gene has CDR1 MNHNS and CDR2 SASEGT. CDR3 length equals 18 residues. The CDR3 sequence: CASRVQGLGSTRNTEAFF. CDR3 DNA: TGTGCCAGCAGAGTACAGGGTCTCGGTTCTACACGGAACACTGAAGCTTTCTTT.

There are a few counts of this clonotype. The chain carries TRBV12-3 or TRBV12-4 and TRBJ2-2, with a weak D call TRBD2 (7 bases). The CDR3 runs to 16 residues. Deletions cut 2 bases from V and 1 base from J, with 11 bases between. CDR3 in amino acids: CASSLPGGQNTGELFF. The CDR3 nucleotides are TGTGCCAGCAGTTTACCCGGGGGGCAGAACACCGGGGAGCTGTTTTTT.

There are a few counts of this clonotype. This may come from a read error, since a much larger clone is one base off. The final CDR3 position lacks the conserved phenylalanine or tryptophan, pointing to a likely read error. The chain is built from TRBV28 and TRBJ1-1, with D maybe TRBD1 (6 bases). The germline CDR1 and CDR2 sequences are MDHEN and SYDVKM. This CDR3 has 14 residues. V lost 7 bases, J lost 3 bases, and 15 bases lay in between. The CDR3 protein is CASIPWGLYTEAFS. The CDR3 coding sequence is TGTGCCAGCATTCCTTGGGGGCTATACACTGAAGCTTTCTCT.

The sample holds a few counts of this clonotype. The chain links TRBV5-1 to TRBJ2-7; maybe TRBD2 (6 bases). CDR1 and CDR2 from the germline V gene are SGHRS and YFSETQ. Trimming shortened V by 2 bases and J by 2 bases, and 17 bases separated the two germline ends. The CDR3 has 16 residues. The chain's CDR3 is CASSFVGLTPPYEQYF. For the CDR3, the DNA is TGCGCCAGCAGCTTTGTGGGACTTACTCCTCCCTACGAGCAGTACTTC. The whole variable domain, filled in from reference TRBV5-1 and TRBJ2-7, reads KAGVTQTPRYLIKTRGQQVTLSCSPISGHRSVSWYQQTPGQGLQFLFEYFSETQRNKGNFPGRFSGRQFSNSRSEMNVSTLELGDSALYLCASSFVGLTPPYEQYFGPGTRLTVT.

The chain carries TRBV5-5 and TRBJ2-7; TRBD1 agrees at 7 bases. CDR1 and CDR2 from the germline V gene are SGHKS and YYEKEE (reference sequence). The length of the CDR3 is 13 residues. The junction had 4 bases not matched to a gene; V was cut back by 4 bases and J by 3 bases. The CDR3, as DNA: TGTGCCAGCAGCAAAGGGACAGACTACGAGCAGTACTTC. Its translation is CASSKGTDYEQYF.

There are a few counts of this clonotype. The chain is built from TRBV14 and TRBJ2-7; unclear D gene. The CDR3 spans 14 residues. Germline CDR1 is SGHDN and CDR2 is FVKESK. V was clipped by 4 bases and J by 0 bases, with 10 bases between them. CDR3 amino acids: CASSRGRNSYEQYF. Here the CDR3 DNA reads TGTGCCAGCAGCCGTGGCCGCAACTCCTACGAGCAGTACTTC. Variable domain in full (rest from reference TRBV14 and TRBJ2-7): EAGVTQFPSHSVIEKGQTVTLRCDPISGHDNLYWYRRVMGKEIKFLLHFVKESKQDESGMPNNRFLAERTGGTYSTLKVQPAELEDSGVYFCASSRGRNSYEQYFGPGTRLTVT.

This clonotype was counted a few times. One base away lies a much larger clone, so this may be a sequencing read error. The chain joins TRBV28 to TRBJ1-1, with D perhaps matching TRBD1 (6 bases). Per the germline V gene, CDR1 is MDHEN and CDR2 is SYDVKM. The germline V and J ends were trimmed by 6 bases and 6 bases, with 11 bases remaining between them. The CDR3 loop spans 12 amino acids. CDR3 nucleotide sequence: TGTGCCAGCAGCGGACGGGGGCCTGAAGCTTTCTTT. Translation gives CASSGRGPEAFF.

This clonotype has ten or more counts. DNA for the CDR3: TGCAGTGCCTCCCCCCGGACTAGCGGGAGAGGGTACCAAGAGACCCAGTACTTC. Protein product: CSASPRTSGRGYQETQYF. This rearrangement joins TRBV20-1 to TRBJ2-5; TRBD2 matches 13 bases. Per germline, CDR1 DFQATT and CDR2 SNEGSKA (reference sequence). J lost 0 bases, V lost 6 bases, and 13 bases had no gene match. This CDR3 is 18 amino acids long.

This clonotype has a count of ten or more. This rearrangement joins TRBV28 to TRBJ1-5, with D possibly being TRBD1 (5 bases). V lost 5 bases and J lost 4, with 15 bases in between. This CDR3 region has 15 residues. Germline CDR1 MDHEN, CDR2 SYDVKM. The CDR3 spells CASSPTDRRNQPQHF. The CDR3 bases are TGTGCCAGCAGTCCGACCGACAGAAGGAATCAGCCCCAGCATTTT.

This clonotype was counted ten times or more. The chain employs TRBV28 and TRBJ2-5; D unresolved. The CDR3 totals 12 residues. The V end was cut by 2 bases, the J end by 3 bases, with 4 bases between. Germline V gene data show CDR1 as MDHEN and CDR2 as SYDVKM. DNA of the CDR3: TGTGCCAGCAGTTTACGCGAAGAGACCCAGTACTTC. Amino acids: CASSLREETQYF.

This clonotype was counted only a few times. This rearrangement joins TRBV20-1 to TRBJ2-2, with unresolved D. This CDR3 spans 15 amino acids. Trimming removed 3 bases at V and 0 bases at J, with 11 bases between. Germline V lookup: CDR1 DFQATT, CDR2 SNEGSKA (reference sequence). The CDR3 is CSARGQPANTGELFF. The CDR3 coding sequence is TGCAGTGCTAGGGGCCAGCCTGCGAACACCGGGGAGCTGTTTTTT.

Only a few counts were recorded for this clonotype. The rearrangement links TRBV20-1 to TRBJ2-1, with 8 bases matching TRBD2. There are 19 residues in the CDR3. Germline loops: CDR1 DFQATT, CDR2 SNEGSKA (reference sequence). Trimming removed 4 bases from V and 0 bases from J; junction bases left unmatched: 17. CDR3 DNA: TGCAGTGCTACCGGGACATTGGTCGGGAGGGGAAGCTCCTACAATGAGCAGTTCTTC. Amino acid sequence: CSATGTLVGRGSSYNEQFF.

Notes on this clonotype: An end of the junction does not agree with germline; a read error may underlie this. The chain joins TRBV19 to TRBJ1-1; D is possibly TRBD1 (6 bases). The CDR3 sequence is 13 residues long. Germline CDR1 is LNHDA and CDR2 is SQIVND (reference sequence). Written as DNA, the CDR3 is TGTGCCTGTAGCCAGACAGGCAACACTGAAGCTTTCTTT. Its translation: CACSQTGNTEAFF.

Concerning this clonotype itself: This may stem from a read error, because a much larger clone lies one nucleotide away. The chain links TRBV20-1 to TRBJ1-5; no clear D. CDR1 is DFQATT and CDR2 is SNEGSKA in the germline V gene (reference sequence). The CDR3 has 13 amino acids. DNA of the CDR3: TGCAGTACTAGTAGGTTGGGTGAAGGCCCCCAGCATTTT. It is translated as CSTSRLGEGPQHF.

V is TRBV28 and J is TRBJ2-1, with D possibly called TRBD1 or TRBD2 (5 bases each). Germline V gene data show CDR1 as MDHEN and CDR2 as SYDVKM. This CDR3 spans 15 amino acids. Between the trimmed V and J ends, which lost 6 bases and 5 bases, there was a span of 17 bases. CDR3 region: CASSFARDGDNEQFF. The CDR3 DNA is TGTGCCAGCAGCTTCGCCCGGGACGGTGACAATGAGCAGTTCTTC. Looking up the rest from reference TRBV28 and TRBJ2-1 gives the full variable domain: DVKVTQSSRYLVKRTGEKVFLECVQDMDHENMFWYRQDPGLGLRLIYFSYDVKMKEKGDIPEGYSVSREKKERFSLILESASTNQTSMYLCASSFARDGDNEQFFGPGTRLTVL.

This clonotype was recorded many times. The chain couples TRBV28 to TRBJ2-7; TRBD2 matches at 7 bases. The ends lost 10 bases at V and 7 bases at J; junction bases unmatched: 16. Germline values: CDR1 MDHEN, CDR2 SYDVKM. This CDR3 spans 14 amino acids. Here the CDR3 reads CATAKSAGAREQYF. CDR3 nucleotide sequence: TGTGCCACAGCAAAGTCCGCGGGAGCAAGAGAGCAGTACTTC.

In this sample, this clonotype turned up many times. The V gene is TRBV28, the J gene TRBJ2-5, with TRBD2 matching over 7 bases. The CDR3 has 14 amino acids. Trimming at V came to 8 bases and at J to 5 bases, leaving 11 bases not matched to a gene. Germline V lookup: CDR1 MDHEN, CDR2 SYDVKM. The CDR3 loop reads CASGLSGYGETQYF. The DNA for the CDR3 is TGTGCCAGCGGCCTTAGCGGGTACGGGGAGACCCAGTACTTC.

Worth noting for this clonotype: A read error may be the cause here, since a much bigger clone is one base away. This chain joins TRBV29-1 and TRBJ1-2; D uncertain. CDR3 length: 13 residues. Germline lookup yields CDR1 SQVTM and CDR2 ANQGSEA. Deletions cut 5 bases from V and 7 bases from J, with 17 bases between. CDR3 residues: CSVILEKGCGYTF. As DNA, the CDR3 is TGCAGCGTTATTTTAGAAAAAGGCTGTGGCTACACCTTC.

This clonotype was seen a few times. The chain employs TRBV20-1 and TRBJ2-2; D remains unclear. CDR3 length: 15 amino acids. Between the trimmed V and J ends, which lost 0 bases and 0 bases, there was a span of 8 bases. Germline V gene lookup returns CDR1 DFQATT and CDR2 SNEGSKA (reference sequence). In DNA, the CDR3 is TGCAGTGCTAGAGAATACCACACGAACACCGGGGAGCTGTTTTTT. This translates into CSAREYHTNTGELFF.

This clonotype came up many times. This sequence joins TRBV6-5 and TRBJ2-7, with 7 bases identical to TRBD1. CDR1 is MNHEY and CDR2 is SVGAGI in the germline V gene. The CDR3 is 14 residues long. The ends lost 4 bases at V and 5 bases at J; junction bases unmatched: 8. DNA of the CDR3: TGTGCCAGCAGTTTGGTGGACAGGACTGACGAGCAGTACTTC. Protein product: CASSLVDRTDEQYF.

This clonotype was found a few times. The V and J genes are TRBV2 and TRBJ1-3; TRBD1 aligns across 7 bases. The trim removed 0 bases at V and 0 bases at J, leaving 8 bases unmatched. Germline V gives CDR1 SNHLY, CDR2 FYNNEI. The CDR3 loop spans 18 amino acids. The CDR3 reads CASSEALRGQNSGNTIYF. The CDR3 DNA is TGTGCCAGCAGTGAAGCGCTTCGGGGACAGAACTCTGGAAACACCATATATTTT.

This clonotype has ten or more counts. The chain uses TRBV27 and TRBJ2-7; TRBD2 agrees at 13 bases. The germline CDR1 and CDR2 sequences are MNHEY and SMNVEV (reference sequence). Trimming at V came to 5 bases and at J to 2 bases, leaving 9 bases not matched to a gene. This CDR3 spans 17 amino acids. The CDR3 reads CASSHGLAGVFTYEQYF. The CDR3 nucleotides read TGTGCCAGCAGTCACGGACTAGCGGGAGTTTTCACCTACGAGCAGTACTTC.

The chain joins TRBV12-3 or TRBV12-4 to TRBJ2-1; 7 bases are shared with TRBD2. Germline trimming cut 8 bases from V and 3 bases from J; bases unmatched to any gene: 4. The CDR3 covers 13 residues. DNA of the CDR3: TGTGCCAGCGGCGGGACTAACTACAATGAGCAGTTCTTC. This translates into CASGGTNYNEQFF.